This T cell receptor beta chain derives from a study of T cell responses to AZD1222 COVID-19 vaccine. CDR3 length: 12 residues. The V gene's germline CDR1 is SGHRS and CDR2 YFSETQ. Trimming removed 4 bases at V and 10 bases at J, with 12 bases between. Comments on this clone: The antigen is undetermined.

TCRdb keeps only in-frame clones here, not all; method: immunoSEQ multiplex PCR. The table records tens of thousands of clones, 79% of them present only once. Study conclusions and caveats: Mostly white British, mostly female donors; authors suggested clonal diversity may be underestimated. Repertoires were collected only later (after the peak T cell response had occurred).

The TCR comes from an adult in good health. The sequencing used peripheral blood, collected on day 0 of MenACWY control vaccination. V is TRBV5-1 and J is TRBJ2-1; a weak D match, TRBD2 (5 bases). The CDR3 region is CASSQGLREQFF. The CDR3 DNA reads TGCGCCAGCAGCCAAGGACTTCGAGAGCAGTTCTTC.